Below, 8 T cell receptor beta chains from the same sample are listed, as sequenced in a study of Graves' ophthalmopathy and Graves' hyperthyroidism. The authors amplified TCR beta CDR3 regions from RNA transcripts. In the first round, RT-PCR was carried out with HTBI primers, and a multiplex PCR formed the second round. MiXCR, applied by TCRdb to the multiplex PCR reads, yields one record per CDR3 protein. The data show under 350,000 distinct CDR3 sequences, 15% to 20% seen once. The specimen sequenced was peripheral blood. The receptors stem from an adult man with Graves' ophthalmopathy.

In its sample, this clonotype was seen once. The CDR3 DNA sequence: TGTGCCAGCAGCGACTGGAGACAAGAGACCCAGTACTTC. Encoded protein: CASSDWRQETQYF. The gene calls are TRBV9 and TRBJ2-5; the D is unclear. The CDR3 is 13 residues long. Germline V CDR1 and CDR2: SGDLS, YYNGEE. Trimming shortened V by 3 bases and J by 2 bases, and 8 bases separated the two germline ends.

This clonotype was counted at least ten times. This chain's CDR3 is CASSLYTGGTGELFF. DNA for the CDR3: TGTGCCAGCAGCTTATACACAGGGGGCACCGGGGAGCTGTTTTTT. The V and J genes are TRBV11-3 and TRBJ2-2, with TRBD1 matching over 8 bases. J lost 4 bases, V lost 2 bases, and 3 bases had no gene match. The CDR3 contains 15 residues. Germline V CDR1 and CDR2: SGHNT, YENEEA.

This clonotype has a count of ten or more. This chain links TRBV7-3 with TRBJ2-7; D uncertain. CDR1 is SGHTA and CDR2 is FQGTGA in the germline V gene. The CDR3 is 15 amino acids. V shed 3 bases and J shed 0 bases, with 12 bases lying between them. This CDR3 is CASSLGTVSSYEQYF. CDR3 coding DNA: TGTGCCAGCAGCTTGGGTACGGTAAGCTCCTACGAGCAGTACTTC.

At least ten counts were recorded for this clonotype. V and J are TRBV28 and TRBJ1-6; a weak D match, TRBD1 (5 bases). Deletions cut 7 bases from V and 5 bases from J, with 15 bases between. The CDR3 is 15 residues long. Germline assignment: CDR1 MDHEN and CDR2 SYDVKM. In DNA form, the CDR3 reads TGTGCCAGCACTTACCCGGGGGATAATAATTCACCCCTCCACTTT. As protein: CASTYPGDNNSPLHF.

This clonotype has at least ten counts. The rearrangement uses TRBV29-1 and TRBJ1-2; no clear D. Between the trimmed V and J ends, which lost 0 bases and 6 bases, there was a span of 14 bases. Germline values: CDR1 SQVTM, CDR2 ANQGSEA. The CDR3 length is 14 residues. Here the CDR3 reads CSVEDAEILDGYTF. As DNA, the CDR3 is TGCAGCGTTGAAGATGCGGAAATCCTCGATGGCTACACCTTC.

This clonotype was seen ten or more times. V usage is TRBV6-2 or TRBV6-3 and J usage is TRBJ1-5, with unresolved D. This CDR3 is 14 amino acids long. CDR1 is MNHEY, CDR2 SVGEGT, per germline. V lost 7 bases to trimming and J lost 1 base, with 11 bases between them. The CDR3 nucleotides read TGTGCCAGCACCACGATAGTGAGCAATCAGCCCCAGCATTTT. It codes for CASTTIVSNQPQHF.

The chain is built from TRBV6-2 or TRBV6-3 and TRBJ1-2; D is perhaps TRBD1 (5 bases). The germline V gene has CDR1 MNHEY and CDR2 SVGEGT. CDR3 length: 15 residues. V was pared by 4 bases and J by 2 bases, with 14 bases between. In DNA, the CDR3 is TGTGCCAGCAGTTTAGATGGTCAGGGAAACTATGGCTACACCTTC. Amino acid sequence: CASSLDGQGNYGYTF.

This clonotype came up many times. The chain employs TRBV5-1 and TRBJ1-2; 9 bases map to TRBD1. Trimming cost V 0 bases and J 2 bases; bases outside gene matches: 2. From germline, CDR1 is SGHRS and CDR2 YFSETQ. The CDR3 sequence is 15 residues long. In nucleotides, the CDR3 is TGCGCCAGCAGCTTGGCCGGGACAGGGAACTATGGCTACACCTTC. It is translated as CASSLAGTGNYGYTF.